The 10 T cell receptor beta chains given below trace back to one sample, sequenced in a study of memory CD4+ T cells and cytomegalovirus serostatus (dated by TCRdb to between 2018 and 2020). Single viable CD3+CD4+CD8-CD45RO+ cells were sorted as memory CD4+ T cells on a FACSAria II. The method was the immunoSEQ multiplex PCR assay. TCRdb mirrors the immuneACCESS table, restricted to in-frame sequences. Some clones are absent from its copies; in checked studies, under half trace to an unresolved V gene, and the reason for the others is unknown. The sample includes about 92,000 clones, with about 80% observed a single time. The ten largest clones add up to 3.6% of the sample. Sequencing input: memory CD4+ T cells from blood. All receptors come from an adult in good health and CMV-seropositive.

The genes are TRBV18 and TRBJ2-1, with D perhaps TRBD1 (6 bases). CDR3 length: 15 residues. V was pared by 3 bases and J by 0 bases, with 9 bases between. Germline CDR1 and CDR2: KGHSH and LQKENI. The CDR3 spells CASSPGTLSYNEQFF. The DNA of the CDR3 is TGTGCCAGCTCACCTGGGACACTCTCCTACAATGAGCAGTTCTTC.

The V and J genes are TRBV15 and TRBJ1-5; weak D call: TRBD1 (5 bases). This CDR3 has 18 amino acids. The V end lost 1 base, the J end lost 4 bases, and 20 bases lay between the germline ends. Per germline, CDR1 LNHNV and CDR2 YYDKDF (reference sequence). The CDR3 DNA follows: TGTGCCACCAGCAGAGGCCCCTCCCGGGGCTCGGGGAATCAGCCCCAGCATTTT. Protein product: CATSRGPSRGSGNQPQHF.

The J gene is TRBJ1-1, the V gene TRBV19, with 11 bases aligning to TRBD1. V trimming: 9 bases; J trimming: 5 bases; junction bases outside the gene matches: 8. CDR3 length: 14 amino acids. Germline lookup yields CDR1 LNHDA and CDR2 SQIVND (reference sequence). The CDR3 bases are TGTGCCAGCAACCCGGGACAGGGGGGGACTGAAGCTTTCTTT. It encodes CASNPGQGGTEAFF.

This chain links TRBV6-1 with TRBJ1-1, with 8 bases aligning to TRBD1. With V trimmed by 3 bases and J by 3 bases, 3 bases remained unmatched. CDR3 length equals 14 residues. CDR1 MNHNS and CDR2 SASEGT come from the germline V gene. CDR3 in amino acids: CASSELDRDTEAFF. As DNA, the CDR3 is TGTGCCAGCAGTGAGCTGGACAGGGACACTGAAGCTTTCTTT.

This clone turned up a few times. The genes are TRBV2 and TRBJ2-3; D gene unclear. V lost 1 base and J lost 6, with 2 bases in between. This CDR3 contains 11 residues. Germline CDR1 reads SNHLY; CDR2 reads FYNNEI. CDR3 DNA: TGTGCCAGCAGTGAAGTCGATACGCAGTATTTT. Translating it yields CASSEVDTQYF. The full variable domain, with the rest looked up from reference TRBV2 and TRBJ2-3, is EPEVTQTPSHQVTQMGQEVILRCVPISNHLYFYWYRQILGQKVEFLVSFYNNEISEKSEIFDDQFSVERPDGSNFTLKIRSTKLEDSAMYFCASSEVDTQYFGPGTRLTVL.

This clone showed up just a few times. This chain uses TRBV29-1 with TRBJ2-2, with D hard to call. V was cut by 4 bases and J by 2 bases, with 8 bases left in between. CDR1 and CDR2 from the germline V gene are SQVTM and ANQGSEA. The length of the CDR3 is 13 residues. CDR3 DNA sequence: TGCAGCGTTGGGACGCCTAACACCGGGGAGCTGTTTTTT. The encoded protein is CSVGTPNTGELFF.

J is TRBJ2-7 and V is TRBV6-1; no clear D. The V and J ends lost 5 bases and 3 bases respectively, with 14 bases between them. Germline CDR1 is MNHNS and CDR2 is SASEGT. The CDR3 runs to 14 residues. In nucleotides, the CDR3 is TGTGCCAGCAGTTCCGGCTACCCGTTCTACGAGCAGTACTTC. Translated: CASSSGYPFYEQYF.

The rearrangement joins TRBV2 to TRBJ1-5; 7 positions agree with TRBD1. Germline lookup yields CDR1 SNHLY and CDR2 FYNNEI. The CDR3 contains 15 residues. The V segment lost 1 base and the J segment 5 bases; nucleotides outside the gene matches: 5. The DNA for the CDR3 is TGTGCCAGCAGTGAAGGACAGGGTAGGGATCAGCCCCAGCATTTT. This gives the protein CASSEGQGRDQPQHF.

This rearrangement joins TRBV6-5 to TRBJ1-5; D not resolved. Germline V lookup: CDR1 MNHEY, CDR2 SVGAGI. This CDR3 spans 15 amino acids. Trimming took off 3 bases at V and 9 bases at J, with 18 bases between the two ends. This CDR3 is CASSYIRFPPGPQHF. Written as DNA, the CDR3 is TGTGCCAGCAGTTATATTCGGTTCCCTCCAGGGCCCCAGCATTTT.

Concerning this clone: Germline is not matched at one junction end, which may reflect a read error. The rearrangement uses TRBV11-3 and TRBJ1-1, with unresolved D. This CDR3 contains 15 residues. Germline CDR1 is SGHNT and CDR2 is YENEEA. DNA for the CDR3: TGTGCCAGCGGCTTAGAAGGGAACATGAACACTGAAGCTTTCTTT. This sequence encodes CASGLEGNMNTEAFF.